This T cell receptor (delta chain) was found in a study of γδ T cells in repeated Plasmodium falciparum infection. Study information: Malaria-naive adults were infected with P. falciparum NF54 four times over roughly 600 days. Samples were taken at baseline, before some infections, and 21 days after each.

TCRdb re-called clones from the multiplex PCR reads via CATT. The sample has about 50,000 delta-chain clones; roughly 2% are singletons. Losses at the gene ends were 3 bases for V and 1 base for J; bases not matched to a gene: 25. The CDR3 runs 21 residues. From germline, CDR1 is TVYSNPD and CDR2 GDNSRS (reference sequence). Findings and limits, study-wide: Repeated controlled infections reportedly drove waves of new clonotype selection in Vdelta2-negative, mostly Vdelta1+, gammadelta repertoires. One small rural Malian village, predominantly a single ethnic group, supplied the cohort.

Vgamma9/Vdelta2+ and Vdelta2-negative gammadelta T cells were flow-sorted from PBMC for bulk sequencing. As regards this clone: Its specificity is not known. The TCRdb protein, from a much larger clone, departs from this DNA's translation at residue 15, likely by read error; the protein shown derives from the DNA.

Source material: gamma-delta T cells from blood. The chain joins TRDV3 to TRDJ1; the match to TRDD3 covers 11 bases. TCRdb supplies no J gene; here it was assigned by aligning the nucleotide sequence to germline. This sequence originates from a pool of human donors (malaria-infected and uninfected, not separated). CDR3 amino acids: CAFPTMGVYWGIRSRTDKLIF. The CDR3 DNA reads as TGTGCCTTCCCTACTATGGGAGTGTACTGGGGGATAAGATCGCGCACCGATAAACTCATCTTT. The full variable domain, its missing parts supplied by reference TRDV3 and TRDJ1, is CDKVTQSSPDQTVASGSEVVLLCTYDTVYSNPDLFWYRIRPDYSFQFVFYGDNSRSEGADFTQGRFSVKHILTQKAFHLVISPVRTEDSATYYCAFPTMGVYWGIRSRTDKLIFGKGTRVTVEP.